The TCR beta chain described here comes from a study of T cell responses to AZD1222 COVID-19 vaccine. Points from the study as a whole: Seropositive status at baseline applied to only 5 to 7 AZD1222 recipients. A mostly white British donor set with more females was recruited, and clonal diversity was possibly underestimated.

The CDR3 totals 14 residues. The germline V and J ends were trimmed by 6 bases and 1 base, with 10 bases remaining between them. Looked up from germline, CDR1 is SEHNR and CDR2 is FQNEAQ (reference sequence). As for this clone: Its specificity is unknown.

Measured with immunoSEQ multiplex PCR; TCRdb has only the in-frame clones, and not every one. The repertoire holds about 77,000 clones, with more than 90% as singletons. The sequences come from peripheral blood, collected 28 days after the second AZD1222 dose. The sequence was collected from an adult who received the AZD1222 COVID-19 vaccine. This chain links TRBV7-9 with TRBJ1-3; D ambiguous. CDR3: CASRSQRSGNTIYF. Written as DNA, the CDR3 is TGTGCCAGCAGGTCCCAACGGTCTGGAAACACCATATATTTT.